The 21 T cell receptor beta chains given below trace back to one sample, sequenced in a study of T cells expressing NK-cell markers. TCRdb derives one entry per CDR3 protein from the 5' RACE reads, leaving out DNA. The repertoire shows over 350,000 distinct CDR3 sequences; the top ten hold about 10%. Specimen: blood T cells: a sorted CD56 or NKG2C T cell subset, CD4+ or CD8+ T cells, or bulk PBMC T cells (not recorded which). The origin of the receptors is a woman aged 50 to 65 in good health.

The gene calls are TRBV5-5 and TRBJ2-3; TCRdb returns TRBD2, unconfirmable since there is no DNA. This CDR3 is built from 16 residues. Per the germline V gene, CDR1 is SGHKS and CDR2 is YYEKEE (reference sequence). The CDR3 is CASSKGLAGGQDTQYF. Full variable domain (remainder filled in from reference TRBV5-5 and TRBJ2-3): DAGVTQSPTHLIKTRGQQVTLRCSPISGHKSVSWYQQVLGQGPQFIFQYYEKEERGRGNFPDRFSARQFPNYSSELNVNALLLGDSALYLCASSKGLAGGQDTQYFGPGTRLTVL.

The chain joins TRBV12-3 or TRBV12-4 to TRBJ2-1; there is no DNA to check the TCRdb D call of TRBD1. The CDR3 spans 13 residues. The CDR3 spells CASTGRVYNEQFF.

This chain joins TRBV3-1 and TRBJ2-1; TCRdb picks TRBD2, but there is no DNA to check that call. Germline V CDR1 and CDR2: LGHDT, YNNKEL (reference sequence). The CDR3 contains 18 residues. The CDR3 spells CASSQAWTSGRASYEQFF.

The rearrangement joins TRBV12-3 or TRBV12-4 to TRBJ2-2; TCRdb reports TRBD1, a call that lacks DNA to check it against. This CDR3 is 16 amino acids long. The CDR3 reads CASSPWGQGDTGELFF.

CDR3 sequence reads: CASSPYRGQGQPQHF. The chain has TRBV12-3 or TRBV12-4 and TRBJ1-5; the TCRdb D gene call, TRBD1, has no DNA to confirm it. The CDR3 runs 15 residues.

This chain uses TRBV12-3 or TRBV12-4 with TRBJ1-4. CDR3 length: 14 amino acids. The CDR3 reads CASSGERFQKKLFF.

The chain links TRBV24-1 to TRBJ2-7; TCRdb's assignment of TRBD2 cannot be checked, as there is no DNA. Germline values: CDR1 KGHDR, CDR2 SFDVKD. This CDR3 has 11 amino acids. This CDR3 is CATSVGGEQYF.

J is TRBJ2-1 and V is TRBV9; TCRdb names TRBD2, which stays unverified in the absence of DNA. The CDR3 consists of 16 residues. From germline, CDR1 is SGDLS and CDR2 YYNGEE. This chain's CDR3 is CASSVRGSGRDNEQFF. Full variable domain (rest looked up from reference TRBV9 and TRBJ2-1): DSGVTQTPKHLITATGQRVTLRCSPRSGDLSVYWYQQSLDQGLQFLIQYYNGEERAKGNILERFSAQQFPDLHSELNLSSLELGDSALYFCASSVRGSGRDNEQFFGPGTRLTVL.

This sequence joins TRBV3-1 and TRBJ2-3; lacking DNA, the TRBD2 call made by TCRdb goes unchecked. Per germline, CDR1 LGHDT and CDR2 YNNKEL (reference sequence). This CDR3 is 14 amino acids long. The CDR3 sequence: CASSQTTGLSAQYF.

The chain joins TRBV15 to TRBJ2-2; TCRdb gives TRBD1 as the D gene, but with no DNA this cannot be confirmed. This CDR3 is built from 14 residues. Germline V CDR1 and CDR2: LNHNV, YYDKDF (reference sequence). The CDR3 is CATSRGRAVGELFF.

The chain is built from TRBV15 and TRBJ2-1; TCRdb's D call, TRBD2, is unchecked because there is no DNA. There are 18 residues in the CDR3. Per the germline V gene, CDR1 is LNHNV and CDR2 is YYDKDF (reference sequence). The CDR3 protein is CATSREGGLAGAYNEQFF.

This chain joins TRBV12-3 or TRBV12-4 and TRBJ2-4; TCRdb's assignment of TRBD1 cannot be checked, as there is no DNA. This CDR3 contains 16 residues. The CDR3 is CASSPGQGASKNIQYF.

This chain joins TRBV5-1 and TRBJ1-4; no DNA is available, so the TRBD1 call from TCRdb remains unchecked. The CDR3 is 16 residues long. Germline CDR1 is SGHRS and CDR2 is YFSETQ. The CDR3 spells CASSITGTATNEKLFF.

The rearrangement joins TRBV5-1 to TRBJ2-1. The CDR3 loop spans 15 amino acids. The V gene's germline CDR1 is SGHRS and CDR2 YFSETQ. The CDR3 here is CASSLEWTPYNEQFF.

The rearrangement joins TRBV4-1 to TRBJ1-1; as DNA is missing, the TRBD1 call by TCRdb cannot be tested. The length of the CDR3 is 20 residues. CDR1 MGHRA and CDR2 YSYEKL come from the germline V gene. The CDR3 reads CASSQVKKDERYTGGTEAFF.

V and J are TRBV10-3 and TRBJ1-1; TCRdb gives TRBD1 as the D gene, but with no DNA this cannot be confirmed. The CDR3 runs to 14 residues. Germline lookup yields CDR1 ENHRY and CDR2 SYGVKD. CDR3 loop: CAISGSAGNTEAFF.

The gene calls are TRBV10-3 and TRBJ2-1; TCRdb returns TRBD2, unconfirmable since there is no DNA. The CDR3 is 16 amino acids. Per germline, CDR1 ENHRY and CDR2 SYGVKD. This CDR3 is CAISEVTGRATGEQFF.

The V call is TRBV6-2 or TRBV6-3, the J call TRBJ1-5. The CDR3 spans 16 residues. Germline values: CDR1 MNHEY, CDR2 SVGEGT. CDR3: CASSYLGKQSNQPQHF.

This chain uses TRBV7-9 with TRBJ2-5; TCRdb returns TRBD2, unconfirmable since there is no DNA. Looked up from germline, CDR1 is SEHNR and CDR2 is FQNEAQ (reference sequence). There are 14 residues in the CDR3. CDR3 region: CASSPRDSTWTQYF.

CDR3 in amino acids: CACRMGQPNEKLFF. The rearrangement links TRBV6-6 to TRBJ1-4; TCRdb calls TRBD1, which cannot be checked without DNA. The germline V gene has CDR1 MNHNY and CDR2 SVGAGI (reference sequence). CDR3 length: 14 amino acids.

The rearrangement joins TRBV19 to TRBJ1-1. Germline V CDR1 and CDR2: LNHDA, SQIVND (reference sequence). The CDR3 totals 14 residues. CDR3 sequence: CASSNEQVNTEAFF.